The 8 T cell receptor beta chains below all came from one sample that was sequenced in a study of blood T cell repertoires in COVID-19. Measured with immunoSEQ multiplex PCR; TCRdb has only the in-frame clones, and not every one. The profile covers approximately 180,000 clones, with 70% to 90% appearing a single time and roughly 2.5% taken by the ten largest. The sequenced material came from peripheral blood. The receptors here all came from a man aged 35 to 55 with active or convalescent COVID-19.

V usage is TRBV6-5 and J usage is TRBJ1-2, with 9 nucleotides matching TRBD1. Per the germline V gene, CDR1 is MNHEY and CDR2 is SVGAGI. V gave up 5 bases and J gave up 7 bases; unmatched junction bases: 8. CDR3 length: 14 residues. This chain's CDR3 is CASSPGTGLRGYTF. DNA for the CDR3: TGTGCCAGCAGTCCCGGGACAGGGTTACGTGGCTACACCTTC.

V gene TRBV5-4 combines with J gene TRBJ1-2, with 9 bases matching TRBD1. Germline V gene lookup returns CDR1 SGHNT and CDR2 YYREEE (reference sequence). J lost 3 bases, V lost 2 bases, and 8 bases had no gene match. The CDR3 spans 16 residues. CDR3 DNA: TGTGCCAGCAGCTTTTCCCCGGGACAGGGAGACTATGGCTACACCTTC. Protein: CASSFSPGQGDYGYTF.

This clone was seen a few times. The chain couples TRBV2 to TRBJ1-1, with a tentative D call TRBD1 (5 bases). V gave up 7 bases and J gave up 6 bases, with 15 bases separating them. Per the germline V gene, CDR1 is SNHLY and CDR2 is FYNNEI. This CDR3 is built from 13 residues. The CDR3 DNA reads TGTGCCAGCATAGGGCAGGGTGACCCTGAAGCTTTCTTT. Translated, it gives CASIGQGDPEAFF.

The chain is built from TRBV10-3 and TRBJ1-1; D gene ambiguous. Per the germline V gene, CDR1 is ENHRY and CDR2 is SYGVKD. The CDR3 is 13 residues long. V lost 4 bases to trimming and J lost 0 bases, with 6 bases between them. In DNA, the CDR3 is TGTGCCATCAGTGTTGAGTTGAACACTGAAGCTTTCTTT. As protein: CAISVELNTEAFF.

The chain recombines TRBV9 with TRBJ2-1; TRBD2 is a possible D gene (5 bases). Looked up from germline, CDR1 is SGDLS and CDR2 is YYNGEE. The CDR3 runs to 14 residues. Deletions cut 5 bases from V and 8 bases from J, with 17 bases between. In nucleotides, the CDR3 is TGTGCCAGCAGTCCCCAGCGGCCTAGTGATGAGCAGTTCTTC. The encoded protein is CASSPQRPSDEQFF.

The chain uses TRBV28 and TRBJ1-6; TRBD1 might be the D (5 bases). V shed 6 bases and J shed 7 bases, with 16 bases lying between them. The germline CDR1 and CDR2 sequences are MDHEN and SYDVKM. The CDR3 extends over 15 amino acids. The CDR3 region is CASRRLAGPNSPLHF. The CDR3, as DNA: TGTGCCAGCAGGCGTCTGGCAGGGCCGAATTCACCCCTCCACTTT.

The J gene is TRBJ1-4, the V gene TRBV5-1; 8 positions match TRBD1. Per germline, CDR1 SGHRS and CDR2 YFSETQ. V was clipped by 4 bases and J by 6 bases; unmatched bases: 8. The CDR3 extends over 15 amino acids. CDR3 DNA sequence: TGCGCCAGCAGCCTTGACAGGGGAAATCATGAAAAACTGTTTTTT. It encodes CASSLDRGNHEKLFF.

The gene calls are TRBV7-9 and TRBJ2-7; perhaps TRBD1 as D (7 bases). Germline lookup yields CDR1 SEHNR and CDR2 FQNEAQ (reference sequence). V was cut by 5 bases and J by 7 bases, with 24 bases left in between. The CDR3 extends over 16 amino acids. The CDR3 nucleotides read TGTGCCAGCAGCCCCTGGGGGGCAGGGGGTCCGCGGGAGCAGTACTTC. It is translated as CASSPWGAGGPREQYF.